The clone carrying this T cell receptor beta chain was detected a few times. Its specificity is not known. These data are taken from a study of Graves' ophthalmopathy and Graves' hyperthyroidism. Study-level results: Ophthalmopathy progression was predicted by the model at approximately 70% sensitivity and about 72% specificity.

Germline lookup yields CDR1 ENHRY and CDR2 SYGVKD. The CDR3 runs to 12 residues. With V trimmed by 6 bases and J by 7 bases, 4 bases remained unmatched. Moderate-to-severe activity, CAS ≥3, NOSPECS ≥4 and duration under 3 months were recorded for donors with ophthalmopathy. Researchers took RNA transcripts and amplified TCR beta CDR3 regions from them. In the first round, RT-PCR was carried out with HTBI primers, and a multiplex PCR formed the second round. TCRdb re-called the multiplex PCR reads through MiXCR, storing one row per CDR3 protein. The sample holds hundreds of thousands of distinct CDR3 sequences, about 47% seen once.

The clonotype comes from an adult man with Graves' ophthalmopathy. The sequenced sample consisted of peripheral blood. J is TRBJ2-7 and V is TRBV10-3; 9 bases fit TRBD1. CDR3 sequence (DNA): TGTGCCATCAGGGACAGGGGAGAGGAGCAGTACTTC. Protein sequence: CAIRDRGEEQYF.